These 17 T cell receptor beta chains share one sample of origin, sequenced in a study of blood T cell repertoires in COVID-19. Measured with immunoSEQ multiplex PCR; TCRdb has only the in-frame clones, and not every one. The top ten clones hold around 4.4% of a sample with 300,000 to 350,000 clones, nearly 90% of them seen once. Sequenced sample: PBMCs or T cells enriched from blood (not recorded which). These receptors came from a woman between 18 and 30 years old with acute COVID-19.

To note about this clone: The same CDR3 also results from other DNA sequences found in this sample. The rearrangement links TRBV12-3 or TRBV12-4 to TRBJ1-2, with D possibly TRBD1 on 6 matching bases. Trimming removed 3 bases from V and 8 bases from J, with 10 bases in between. This CDR3 is 12 amino acids long. Here the CDR3 reads CASSFSRGGYTF. CDR3 nucleotide sequence: TGTGCCAGCAGTTTTTCCAGGGGAGGCTACACCTTC.

CDR3 loop: CASSTQTRVNGELFF. The CDR3 coding sequence is TGTGCCAGTAGTACCCAGACTAGAGTTAACGGGGAGCTGTTTTTT. The chain couples TRBV19 to TRBJ2-2, with a weak D call TRBD2 (6 bases). Germline assignment: CDR1 LNHDA and CDR2 SQIVND (reference sequence). Trimming shortened V by 4 bases and J by 7 bases, and 16 bases separated the two germline ends. There are 15 residues in the CDR3. Combining the CDR3 with reference TRBV19 and TRBJ2-2 gives the whole variable domain DGGITQSPKYLFRKEGQNVTLSCEQNLNHDAMYWYRQDPGQGLRLIYYSQIVNDFQKGDIAEGYSVSREKKESFPLTVTSAQKNPTAFYLCASSTQTRVNGELFFGEGSRLTVL.

The rearrangement links TRBV12-3 or TRBV12-4 to TRBJ1-1; no definite D call. V lost 6 bases, J lost 11 bases, and 16 bases lay in between. This CDR3 region has 12 residues. The CDR3 region is CASRVSEGSAFF. The CDR3 DNA follows: TGTGCCAGCAGGGTATCGGAGGGTTCGGCTTTCTTT.

V is TRBV9 and J is TRBJ1-1, with 9 bases matching TRBD1. Trimming at V came to 3 bases and at J to 3 bases, leaving 12 bases not matched to a gene. This CDR3 is built from 17 residues. Germline loops: CDR1 SGDLS, CDR2 YYNGEE. CDR3 amino acids: CASSGHTGGAADTEAFF. The CDR3 coding sequence is TGTGCCAGCAGCGGTCACACAGGGGGCGCTGCGGACACTGAAGCTTTCTTT.

V usage is TRBV2 and J usage is TRBJ1-6; D gene uncertain. The CDR3 runs to 15 residues. Per germline, CDR1 SNHLY and CDR2 FYNNEI. The V gene lost 4 bases and the J gene lost 1 base, with 8 bases spanning the gap. Here the CDR3 reads CASSVNRSYNSPLHF. In DNA form, the CDR3 reads TGTGCCAGCAGTGTTAACAGATCCTATAATTCACCCCTCCACTTT. Complete variable domain (other parts from reference TRBV2 and TRBJ1-6): EPEVTQTPSHQVTQMGQEVILRCVPISNHLYFYWYRQILGQKVEFLVSFYNNEISEKSEIFDDQFSVERPDGSNFTLKIRSTKLEDSAMYFCASSVNRSYNSPLHFGNGTRLTVT.

The gene calls are TRBV20-1 and TRBJ2-7; 7 bases are a match to TRBD2. The CDR3 length is 15 residues. Germline V lookup: CDR1 DFQATT, CDR2 SNEGSKA (reference sequence). Unmatched junction bases numbered 9, after V lost 3 bases and J lost 1 base. The CDR3 region has the DNA TGCAGTGCTAGTGGGGGAGGGGCGGGTTCCTACGAGCAGTACTTC. It is translated as CSASGGGAGSYEQYF.

This chain connects TRBV5-4 to TRBJ2-5, with TRBD1 identical over 8 bases. Germline CDR1 reads SGHNT; CDR2 reads YYREEE (reference sequence). This CDR3 has 17 amino acids. V lost 4 bases to trimming and J lost 4 bases; unmatched junction nucleotides: 15. The CDR3: CASSGGGMTGVPETQYF. CDR3 DNA: TGTGCCAGCAGCGGTGGGGGAATGACAGGGGTTCCAGAGACCCAGTACTTC.

The gene calls are TRBV5-1 and TRBJ1-1; possibly TRBD1 for D (6 bases). The CDR3 totals 15 residues. Between the trimmed V and J ends, which lost 4 bases and 1 base, there was a span of 14 bases. Per the germline V gene, CDR1 is SGHRS and CDR2 is YFSETQ. Here the CDR3 reads CASSQPGVANTEAFF. In nucleotides, the CDR3 is TGCGCCAGCAGCCAACCAGGGGTGGCGAACACTGAAGCTTTCTTT.

This clone was recorded only once. The CDR3, as DNA: TGTGCCAGCAGCGTAGGGGCCCTTTCAGGCACAGATACGCAGTATTTT. Its translation is CASSVGALSGTDTQYF. The chain has TRBV9 and TRBJ2-3; D not resolved. Germline values: CDR1 SGDLS, CDR2 YYNGEE. The CDR3 sequence is 16 residues long. Trimming left V 0 bases short and J 1 base short, with 12 bases between.

This chain joins TRBV7-3 and TRBJ2-1; the match to TRBD2 covers 7 bases. V shed 2 bases and J 5 bases; nucleotides not matched to a gene: 3. The CDR3 spans 14 residues. CDR1 is SGHTA and CDR2 is FQGTGA in the germline V gene. The CDR3 loop is CASSLLAENNEQFF. The DNA for the CDR3 is TGTGCCAGCAGCTTACTAGCGGAAAACAATGAGCAGTTCTTC. Using reference TRBV7-3 and TRBJ2-1 for the parts outside the CDR3, the full variable domain is GAGVSQTPSNKVTEKGKYVELRCDPISGHTALYWYRQSLGQGPEFLIYFQGTGAADDSGLPNDRFFAVRPEGSVSTLKIQRTERGDSAVYLCASSLLAENNEQFFGPGTRLTVL.

The rearrangement joins TRBV2 to TRBJ1-4, with 8 nucleotides matching TRBD1. J gave up 4 bases and V 6 bases, and 7 bases lay outside the gene matches. The CDR3 totals 15 residues. From germline, CDR1 is SNHLY and CDR2 FYNNEI. The DNA of the CDR3 is TGTGCCAGCAGCCTTCTACAGGGGGATAATGAAAAACTGTTTTTT. Translating it yields CASSLLQGDNEKLFF.

V and J are TRBV28 and TRBJ1-2; no clear D gene. The germline V and J ends were trimmed by 3 bases and 6 bases, with 11 bases remaining between them. This CDR3 has 13 amino acids. The germline V gene has CDR1 MDHEN and CDR2 SYDVKM. CDR3 loop: CASSFRQEDGYTF. CDR3 DNA sequence: TGTGCCAGCAGTTTCCGGCAGGAGGATGGCTACACCTTC.

The rearrangement joins TRBV10-2 to TRBJ1-1, with no clear D. Germline V gene data show CDR1 as WSHSY and CDR2 as SAAADI. V shed 2 bases and J shed 3 bases, with 4 bases lying between them. The CDR3 consists of 12 residues. CDR3 amino acids: CASSERDTEAFF. CDR3 sequence (DNA): TGCGCCAGCAGTGAGCGGGACACTGAAGCTTTCTTT.

J is TRBJ2-3 and V is TRBV7-3; 10 bases match TRBD2. Germline V lookup: CDR1 SGHTA, CDR2 FQGTGA. J was trimmed by 1 base and V by 2 bases; bases with no gene match: 6. CDR3 size: 17 residues. The chain's CDR3 is CASSLRPGTSGTDTQYF. In DNA form, the CDR3 reads TGTGCCAGCAGCTTACGCCCGGGGACTAGCGGCACAGATACGCAGTATTTT.

This clone was detected only once. The V and J genes are TRBV3-1 (or the pseudogene TRBV3-2) and TRBJ2-1; TRBD2 matches at 14 bases. Germline V gene sequence: CDR1 LGHDT, CDR2 YNNKEL (reference sequence). The CDR3 consists of 16 residues. Trimming at V came to 4 bases and at J to 6 bases, leaving 5 bases not matched to a gene. The CDR3 spells CASSPAGTSGSNEQFF. The CDR3 DNA follows: TGTGCCAGCAGCCCAGCCGGGACTAGCGGGAGCAATGAGCAGTTCTTC.

Only one count was recorded for this clone. The chain couples TRBV10-3 to TRBJ1-1; 10 nucleotides agree with TRBD1. CDR3 length equals 13 residues. Per germline, CDR1 ENHRY and CDR2 SYGVKD. The V and J ends lost 6 bases and 4 bases, in that order; junction bases with no gene match: 2. CDR3 in DNA: TGTGCCATCAGCCGGACAGGGGGCACTGAAGCTTTCTTT. As protein: CAISRTGGTEAFF.

The chain joins TRBV5-1 to TRBJ1-2; no reliable D call. V shed 0 bases and J shed 2 bases, with 8 bases lying between them. Germline CDR1 and CDR2: SGHRS and YFSETQ. The CDR3 is 14 residues long. CDR3 bases: TGCGCCAGCAGCTTGGAGGCCAGGAACTATGGCTACACCTTC. Translated, it gives CASSLEARNYGYTF.